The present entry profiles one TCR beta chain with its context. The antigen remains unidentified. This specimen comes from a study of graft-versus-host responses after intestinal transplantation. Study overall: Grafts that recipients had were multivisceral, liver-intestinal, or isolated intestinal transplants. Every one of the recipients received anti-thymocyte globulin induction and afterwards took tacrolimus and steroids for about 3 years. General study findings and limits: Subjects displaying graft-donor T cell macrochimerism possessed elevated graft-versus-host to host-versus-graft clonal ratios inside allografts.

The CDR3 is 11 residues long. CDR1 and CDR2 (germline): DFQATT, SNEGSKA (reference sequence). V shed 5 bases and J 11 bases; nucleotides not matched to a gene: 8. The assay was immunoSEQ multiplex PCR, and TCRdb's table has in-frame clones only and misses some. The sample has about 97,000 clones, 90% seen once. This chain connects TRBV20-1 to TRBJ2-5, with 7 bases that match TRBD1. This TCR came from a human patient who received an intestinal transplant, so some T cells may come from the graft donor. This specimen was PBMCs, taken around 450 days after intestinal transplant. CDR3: CSAAFPGQQYF. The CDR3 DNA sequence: TGCAGTGCTGCCTTCCCGGGACAGCAGTACTTC.